This T cell receptor (beta chain) was found in a study of shared clonotypes between healthy human individuals. The CDR3 loop spans 15 amino acids. Germline values: CDR1 SGHNT, CDR2 YYREEE (reference sequence). The V end lost 0 bases, the J end lost 3 bases, and 12 bases lay between the germline ends. Execution of the assay was at deep level. Profiling relied on immunoSEQ multiplex PCR, and the TCRdb table lists in-frame clones only, not all of them. The sample contains about 1.4 million clones, approximately 97% of which appear only once. Only Caucasian adults living in Nashville, Tennessee made up the donor group. It was into CD45RA+ naive and CD45RA-negative memory subsets that the CD4+ cells were split.

V and J are TRBV5-4 and TRBJ1-2, with a weak D call TRBD1 (6 bases). Sequences were obtained from naive CD4+ T cells sorted from blood. This sample's subset: CD45RA+ positively selected. The sequence was obtained from a man aged 30-40 years in good health. CDR3 in DNA: TGTGCCAGCAGCTTGGATTCGGCAGGGGACTATGGCTACACCTTC. Protein: CASSLDSAGDYGYTF.